A single sample gave rise to the 30 T cell receptor beta chains below, sequenced in a study of blood T cells in healthy people across ages. Next came a second PCR, run for about 7 to 12 cycles, which used a sample-barcoded 5' primer along with a J-beta primer mix. Each CDR3 protein is one row after TCRdb ran MiXCR on the 5' RACE reads. The sample consists of 750,000 to 950,000 distinct CDR3 sequences, 25% to 35% of them appearing once. This sample also belongs to another study, concerning T cells of mothers and their children.

Sample: blood. The receptors stem from a woman aged 35 to 49 in good health.

Worth noting for this clonotype: A read error may be the cause here, since a much bigger clone is one base away. CDR3 DNA sequence: TGTACCAGCAGCAAGGACAGAAACATTCAGTACTTC. It encodes CTSSKDRNIQYF. This chain connects TRBV12-3 or TRBV12-4 to TRBJ2-4; D perhaps matches TRBD1 (6 bases). The CDR3 is 12 amino acids.

This clonotype was counted a few times. V is TRBV7-6 and J is TRBJ2-3; 9 nucleotides match TRBD2. V lost 5 bases and J lost 6; bases outside the gene matches: 12. Germline loops: CDR1 SGHVS, CDR2 FNYEAQ. The CDR3 is made up of 16 amino acids. For the CDR3, the DNA is TGTGCCAGCAGCCCTGCCTTAGCGGGGGTTACGGATACGCAGTATTTT. Translating gives CASSPALAGVTDTQYF.

The rearrangement links TRBV28 to TRBJ2-3, with D unclear. This CDR3 spans 14 amino acids. The germline V gene encodes CDR1 MDHEN and CDR2 SYDVKM. Trimming stripped 6 bases from V and 0 bases from J, with 10 bases between. CDR3 sequence (DNA): TGTGCCAGCAGGTCGGCAGCTAGCACAGATACGCAGTATTTT. This translates into CASRSAASTDTQYF.

J is TRBJ2-5 and V is TRBV20-1; weak D call: TRBD1 (5 bases). Germline V gene data show CDR1 as DFQATT and CDR2 as SNEGSKA (reference sequence). There are 15 residues in the CDR3. V was cut by 2 bases and J by 5 bases, with 18 bases left in between. In DNA, the CDR3 is TGCAGTGCTAGATCCCCTCTTCAGGGTCGGGAGACCCAGTACTTC. As protein: CSARSPLQGRETQYF.

Points on this clonotype: A much larger clone is a single base away; this may be a read error. The chain is built from TRBV6-2 or TRBV6-3 and TRBJ2-1, with 9 bases identical to TRBD2. Germline lookup yields CDR1 MNHEY and CDR2 SVGEGT. The V and J ends lost 11 bases and 9 bases, in that order; junction bases with no gene match: 11. There are 13 residues in the CDR3. CDR3 in DNA: TGTGCCGGCATCTTCAGCGGGGGGCGTGAGCAGTTCTTC. It is translated as CAGIFSGGREQFF.

This clonotype was recorded at least ten times. This chain uses TRBV29-1 with TRBJ2-7, with 7 bases fitting TRBD2. Trimming cost V 2 bases and J 3 bases; bases outside gene matches: 1. CDR3 length equals 12 residues. Germline V gives CDR1 SQVTM, CDR2 ANQGSEA. DNA of the CDR3: TGCAGCGTTGAATGGGAGGGCTACGAGCAGTACTTC. It encodes CSVEWEGYEQYF.

As regards this clonotype: This clone may be a read error of a much larger clone one base away. This chain connects TRBV5-1 to TRBJ2-4; D possibly corresponds to TRBD1 (6 bases). The J call may not be correct, given that the DNA end is closer to TRBJ2-5. Germline CDR1 is SGHRS and CDR2 is YFSETQ. The CDR3 has 15 amino acids. In DNA form, the CDR3 reads TGCGCCAGCAGCCCGCCGGGACAATTGAGAGAGACCCAGTACTTC. Protein product: CASSPPGQLRETQYF.

Concerning this clonotype: This may be a read error: a much more frequent sequence differs by one nucleotide. This chain uses TRBV2 with TRBJ2-7; D assignment may be TRBD1 or TRBD2 (6 bases each). The CDR3 loop spans 14 amino acids. Germline assignment: CDR1 SNHLY and CDR2 FYNNEI. CDR3 coding DNA: TGTGCCAGCAGCCCTGACGGGGGCGAGTACGAGCAGGACTTC. Its translation: CASSPDGGEYEQDF.

This clonotype was counted many times. This rearrangement joins TRBV6-5 to TRBJ2-4, with 7 bases matching TRBD2. The germline CDR1 and CDR2 sequences are MNHEY and SVGAGI. This CDR3 contains 18 residues. With 0 bases clipped from V and 0 bases from J, the junction kept 8 bases outside the gene matches. The CDR3 is CASSYSSRRGRAKNIQYF. Here the CDR3 DNA reads TGTGCCAGCAGTTACTCGAGCAGGCGGGGGAGAGCCAAAAACATTCAGTACTTC.

This chain joins TRBV6-1 and TRBJ1-1, with 12 bases lining up with TRBD1. Germline values: CDR1 MNHNS, CDR2 SASEGT. This CDR3 is 17 amino acids long. V gave up 6 bases and J gave up 8 bases; unmatched junction bases: 16. The CDR3, as DNA: TGTGCCAGCAGGGGCCTCCGGGACAGGGGGCAGGTTCCCGAAGCTTTCTTT. Protein sequence: CASRGLRDRGQVPEAFF.

Note on this clonotype: A single base separates this from a much larger clone, so it may be a read error. The chain carries TRBV20-1 and TRBJ1-2; TRBD1 agrees at 9 bases. Per germline, CDR1 DFQATT and CDR2 SNEGSKA (reference sequence). CDR3 length: 13 amino acids. The trim removed 8 bases at V and 3 bases at J, leaving 7 bases unmatched. The CDR3 DNA is TGCAGTTCCAGGACAGGGGCGGACTATGGCTACACCTTC. It is translated as CSSRTGADYGYTF.

This clonotype has at least ten counts. Since a much larger clone is just one base distant, this may be a read error. The rearrangement joins TRBV7-2 to TRBJ2-7; D not certain. Trimming took 5 bases from V and 0 from J, leaving 5 bases between them. The germline V gene has CDR1 SGHTA and CDR2 FQGNSA. This CDR3 spans 12 amino acids. The CDR3 is CASSPVSYEQYF. CDR3 coding DNA: TGTGCCAGCAGCCCAGTCTCCTACGAGCAGTACTTC.

Many counts were recorded for this clonotype. V usage is TRBV3-1 and J usage is TRBJ2-7; 9 bases are a match to TRBD2. The length of the CDR3 is 15 residues. Unmatched junction bases numbered 10, after V lost 4 bases and J lost 6 bases. Germline-derived CDR1 and CDR2 are LGHDT and YNNKEL (reference sequence). The CDR3 loop is CASSPASGVDGEQYF. The CDR3 nucleotides are TGTGCCAGCAGCCCCGCTAGCGGGGTAGACGGCGAGCAGTACTTC.

The sample holds a few counts of this clonotype. The rearrangement joins TRBV27 to TRBJ2-2; no reliable D call. The CDR3 extends over 14 amino acids. CDR1 is MNHEY and CDR2 is SMNVEV in the germline V gene (reference sequence). The V gene lost 6 bases and the J gene lost 5 bases, with 13 bases spanning the gap. The DNA for the CDR3 is TGTGCCAGCAGCCCAAGTATTGCGACCGGGGAGCTGTTTTTT. Protein: CASSPSIATGELFF.

This clonotype appeared many times. This sequence joins TRBV24-1 and TRBJ2-1; either TRBD1 or TRBD2 may supply D (5 bases each). This CDR3 region has 15 residues. CDR1 KGHDR and CDR2 SFDVKD come from the germline V gene. V dropped 0 bases and J dropped 4 bases, with 9 bases sitting between them. This chain's CDR3 is CATSDLRDPYNEQFF. CDR3 bases: TGTGCCACCAGTGATTTGAGGGACCCTTACAATGAGCAGTTCTTC.

This clonotype appeared many times. This chain joins TRBV28 and TRBJ2-1; 14 bases match TRBD2. V gave up 4 bases and J gave up 8 bases; unmatched junction bases: 7. This CDR3 comprises 16 residues. From germline, CDR1 is MDHEN and CDR2 SYDVKM. CDR3 protein: CASSSLTSGGADEQFF. The DNA for the CDR3 is TGTGCCAGCAGTTCCCTGACTAGCGGGGGGGCCGATGAGCAGTTCTTC.

In this sample, this clonotype turned up a few times. The chain combines TRBV12-3 or TRBV12-4 with TRBJ2-1, with 10 positions matching TRBD2. J gave up 3 bases and V 3 bases, and 5 bases lay outside the gene matches. The CDR3 covers 16 residues. The DNA for the CDR3 is TGTGCCAGCAGTTTCCAACTAGCGGGGTACTACAATGAGCAGTTCTTC. It is translated as CASSFQLAGYYNEQFF.

The rearrangement links TRBV6-1 to TRBJ1-2; TRBD1 agrees at 9 bases. The CDR3 has 15 residues. The germline CDR1 and CDR2 sequences are MNHNS and SASEGT. CDR3 protein: CTTLSGTGSPYGYTF. The CDR3 DNA follows: TGTACCACCCTATCCGGGACAGGGTCTCCTTATGGCTACACCTTC.

The chain carries TRBV12-3 or TRBV12-4 and TRBJ1-2, with TRBD1 as a possible D gene (5 bases). V shed 4 bases and J shed 4 bases, with 10 bases lying between them. The CDR3 contains 13 residues. CDR3 loop: CASSYTGFYGYTF. The CDR3 DNA reads as TGTGCCAGCAGTTACACAGGTTTCTATGGCTACACCTTC.

This clonotype showed up many times. The chain uses TRBV12-3 or TRBV12-4 and TRBJ1-5; weak D call: TRBD1 (5 bases). The V end was cut by 2 bases, the J end by 7 bases, with 9 bases between. This CDR3 contains 13 residues. In DNA form, the CDR3 reads TGTGCCAGCAGTTTAACGGGGGACCAGCCCCAGCATTTT. Protein product: CASSLTGDQPQHF.

This clonotype was seen a handful of times. A much larger clone lies a single base off, so this may be a read error. The chain uses TRBV27 and TRBJ1-1, with D unclear. CDR3 length: 12 residues. The germline V gene encodes CDR1 MNHEY and CDR2 SMNVEV (reference sequence). CDR3 in amino acids: CTSLGMNTEAFF. The CDR3 nucleotides read TGTACCAGCCTGGGGATGAACACTGAAGCTTTCTTT.

The chain uses TRBV7-9 and TRBJ2-7; tentatively, D is TRBD2 (6 bases). CDR1 and CDR2 from the germline V gene are SEHNR and FQNEAQ (reference sequence). The CDR3 extends over 16 amino acids. Trimming removed 5 bases from V and 2 bases from J, with 19 bases in between. The DNA for the CDR3 is TGTGCCAGCAGCCCCCCGGAGGGGAAGGACCCCTACGAGCAGTACTTC. This translates into CASSPPEGKDPYEQYF.

In its sample, this clonotype was seen many times. The chain joins TRBV27 to TRBJ2-7; D may be TRBD1 (6 bases). CDR1 and CDR2 (germline): MNHEY, SMNVEV (reference sequence). The V gene lost 0 bases and the J gene lost 4 bases, with 13 bases spanning the gap. The CDR3 contains 15 residues. CDR3 sequence (DNA): TGTGCCAGCAGTTTATCCAGGGGATCCAGTTACGAGCAGTACTTC. It codes for CASSLSRGSSYEQYF.

This clonotype was counted ten times or more. The rearrangement joins TRBV7-2 to TRBJ2-1, with a weak D call TRBD2 (6 bases). The germline V and J ends were trimmed by 4 bases and 4 bases, with 14 bases remaining between them. The CDR3 totals 15 residues. In germline, CDR1 is SGHTA, CDR2 FQGNSA. CDR3 nucleotides: TGTGCCAGCAGCTCCGAAGGGCTAGCGTACAATGAGCAGTTCTTC. As protein: CASSSEGLAYNEQFF.

This clonotype was observed at least ten times. The chain links TRBV7-2 to TRBJ2-5, with TRBD1 matching over 8 bases. The V gene end was trimmed by 5 bases and the J gene end by 5 bases; junction bases not matched to a gene: 13. The germline V gene encodes CDR1 SGHTA and CDR2 FQGNSA. The CDR3 has 16 residues. DNA of the CDR3: TGTGCCAGCAGCCCTCTCGACGGACAGGGTGGTGAGACCCAGTACTTC. Translation: CASSPLDGQGGETQYF.

The J gene is TRBJ1-1, the V gene TRBV4-3; 7 nucleotides match TRBD1. This CDR3 is built from 15 residues. Germline assignment: CDR1 LGHNA and CDR2 YSLEER. The trim removed 0 bases at V and 12 bases at J, leaving 13 bases unmatched. CDR3 DNA sequence: TGCGCCAGCAGCCAAGATCGAGGGGGCAGGGGGAGAACTTTCTTT. Its translation: CASSQDRGGRGRTFF.

The chain recombines TRBV6-2 or TRBV6-3 with TRBJ1-1; D gene ambiguous. The CDR3 consists of 14 residues. V was shortened by 0 bases and J by 2 bases, with 7 bases between the two germline ends. The germline V gene has CDR1 MNHEY and CDR2 SVGEGT. The CDR3, as DNA: TGTGCCAGCAGTTACTCGGCGGAAAACACTGAAGCTTTCTTT. Its protein product is CASSYSAENTEAFF.

This clonotype was counted only a few times. The rearrangement links TRBV6-1 to TRBJ1-1; TRBD1 matches 9 bases. CDR3 length: 18 residues. The germline V gene encodes CDR1 MNHNS and CDR2 SASEGT. The CDR3 here is CVTQTPGQGRSTSTEAFF. In DNA, the CDR3 is TGTGTCACTCAAACCCCGGGACAGGGTCGATCGACGAGCACTGAAGCTTTCTTT.

At least ten counts were recorded for this clonotype. The chain recombines TRBV20-1 with TRBJ2-5; 10 nucleotides align to TRBD2. The length of the CDR3 is 16 residues. Germline-derived CDR1 and CDR2 are DFQATT and SNEGSKA (reference sequence). Germline trimming cut 1 base from V and 1 base from J; bases unmatched to any gene: 6. CDR3 residues: CSARALAGVFQETQYF. For the CDR3, the DNA is TGCAGTGCTAGAGCTCTAGCGGGGGTATTCCAAGAGACCCAGTACTTC.

In the case of this clonotype: A much larger clone lies a single base off, so this may be a read error. This CDR3 reads CAGSLNRKDGYTF. In nucleotides, the CDR3 is TGTGCCGGCAGCTTAAACAGGAAAGATGGCTACACCTTC. The chain combines TRBV11-2 with TRBJ1-2, with D possibly being TRBD1 (5 bases). Germline CDR1 is SGHAT and CDR2 is FQNNGV. The CDR3 contains 13 residues.